One and the same sample provided the 11 T cell receptor beta chains below, sequenced in a study of control samples from healthy donors and cancer patients (TCRdb year 2020). Library generation was performed with the immunoSEQ multiplex PCR assay. Here the immuneACCESS table is served through TCRdb, limited to in-frame sequences with V and J called. Missing clones are a known gap in these copies; in checked studies unresolved V genes cover under half, and the rest lacks a known reason. The sample data list about 170,000 clones, and 91% of these were observed just once. The ten biggest clones cover approximately 1.5% of the sample. Sequenced input: blood. The receptors shown here come from a woman under 40 in good health.

The chain couples TRBV5-1 to TRBJ1-3; the D is unclear. CDR3 size: 13 residues. Trimming cost V 1 base and J 4 bases, with 6 bases left between them. CDR1 is SGHRS, CDR2 YFSETQ, per germline. CDR3 bases: TGCGCCAGCAGCTTGACAGCAGGAAACACCATATATTTT. As protein: CASSLTAGNTIYF.

The rearrangement uses TRBV7-2 and TRBJ2-1; 10 bases align to TRBD1. The V gene end was trimmed by 5 bases and the J gene end by 4 bases; junction bases not matched to a gene: 5. The CDR3 covers 15 residues. The germline V gene has CDR1 SGHTA and CDR2 FQGNSA. The CDR3 DNA reads as TGTGCCAGCAGCGCTGACAGGGGGCGTTACAATGAGCAGTTCTTC. Its protein is CASSADRGRYNEQFF.

V gene TRBV6-5 combines with J gene TRBJ1-2; TRBD1 matches at 7 bases. Trimming cost V 6 bases and J 3 bases; bases outside gene matches: 1. The germline gives CDR1 MNHEY, CDR2 SVGAGI. The CDR3 is 12 amino acids. The CDR3 DNA is TGTGCCAGCAGACAGGGGCACTATGGCTACACCTTC. Translating it yields CASRQGHYGYTF.

This chain joins TRBV30 and TRBJ1-5; tentatively, D is TRBD1 (5 bases). In germline, CDR1 is GTSNPN, CDR2 SVGIG (reference sequence). The CDR3 extends over 12 amino acids. V dropped 3 bases and J dropped 9 bases, with 12 bases sitting between them. This CDR3 is CAWSTGGMPQHF. CDR3 DNA sequence: TGTGCCTGGAGCACAGGAGGTATGCCCCAGCATTTT.

The V and J genes are TRBV7-9 and TRBJ1-4; TRBD1 is a possible D gene (5 bases). CDR1 is SEHNR, CDR2 FQNEAQ, per germline (reference sequence). V gave up 5 bases and J gave up 7 bases, with 11 bases separating them. This CDR3 is 13 amino acids long. The CDR3 reads CASSAGGSEKLFF. DNA for the CDR3: TGTGCCAGCAGCGCGGGGGGGAGTGAAAAACTGTTTTTT.

This rearrangement joins TRBV19 to TRBJ1-1, with D perhaps matching TRBD1 (5 bases). Germline assignment: CDR1 LNHDA and CDR2 SQIVND (reference sequence). The CDR3 length is 13 residues. V was cut by 1 base and J by 3 bases, with 6 bases left in between. CDR3 residues: CASSIGDHTEAFF. CDR3 nucleotide sequence: TGTGCCAGTAGTATAGGGGACCACACTGAAGCTTTCTTT.

The chain combines TRBV18 with TRBJ1-5, with TRBD1 matching 8 bases. The CDR3 length is 15 residues. V shed 2 bases and J 2 bases; nucleotides not matched to a gene: 2. Per germline, CDR1 KGHSH and CDR2 LQKENI. The CDR3 sequence: CASSPSGQGNQPQHF. CDR3 coding DNA: TGTGCCAGCTCACCATCGGGACAGGGCAATCAGCCCCAGCATTTT.

The CDR3 DNA reads TGTGCCAGCAGCTTAGCGGGGCGACTCCTCACAGATACGCAGTATTTT. The encoded protein is CASSLAGRLLTDTQYF. V gene TRBV7-2 combines with J gene TRBJ2-3, with D perhaps TRBD1 (5 bases). The CDR3 sequence is 16 residues long. With 0 bases removed from V and 2 bases from J, the gap between germline ends came to 12 bases. Looked up from germline, CDR1 is SGHTA and CDR2 is FQGNSA.

The chain couples TRBV27 to TRBJ1-2; TRBD1 matches at 7 bases. CDR1 and CDR2 (germline): MNHEY, SMNVEV (reference sequence). The CDR3 runs to 12 residues. J was trimmed by 5 bases and V by 5 bases; bases with no gene match: 2. The CDR3 reads CASSPTGYGYTF. The CDR3 nucleotides are TGTGCCAGCAGTCCGACAGGGTATGGCTACACCTTC.

The V and J genes are TRBV5-1 and TRBJ2-7; possible D gene TRBD1, 6 bases. The CDR3 length is 14 residues. V was shortened by 0 bases and J by 5 bases, with 12 bases between the two germline ends. Germline CDR1 reads SGHRS; CDR2 reads YFSETQ. CDR3 in amino acids: CASSLAAQGNEQYF. The CDR3 DNA is TGCGCCAGCAGCTTGGCAGCACAGGGCAACGAGCAGTACTTC.

As to this clone: Other DNA sequences in this sample translate to the same CDR3. The gene calls are TRBV28 and TRBJ1-4; 9 nucleotides agree with TRBD1. Germline CDR1 MDHEN, CDR2 SYDVKM. Trimming took 5 bases from V and 7 from J; bases not matched to a gene: 5. The CDR3 has 14 amino acids. In DNA, the CDR3 is TGTGCCAGCAGTCCACCGGGACAGGGTGAAAAACTGTTTTTT. Translated: CASSPPGQGEKLFF.